The table lists the clone carrying this T cell receptor (beta chain) with many counts. This entry comes from a study of T cells in Graves' hyperthyroidism and ophthalmopathy. Study in general: The authors collected peripheral blood at initial diagnosis, before any treatment.

The CDR3 regions of TCR beta were amplified from RNA transcripts. The study used the HTBI primer set for a first-round RT-PCR of the TCR CDR3. TCRdb re-analysed the multiplex PCR reads in MiXCR, keeping a single row per CDR3 protein. The sample contains 250,000 to 400,000 distinct CDR3 sequences, roughly 15% of which appear only once. There are 15 residues in the CDR3. V lost 3 bases, J lost 5 bases, and 15 bases lay in between. Sample: blood. The rearrangement links TRBV12-3 or TRBV12-4 to TRBJ2-3, with D possibly matching TRBD2 (5 bases). This clonotype was obtained from a middle-aged woman with Graves' ophthalmopathy. CDR3 loop: CASSFPGPRGDTQYF. CDR3 nucleotide sequence: TGTGCCAGCAGTTTTCCGGGCCCCCGGGGAGATACGCAGTATTTT.